The T cell receptor (beta chain) under discussion was sequenced for a study of control samples from healthy donors and cancer patients. Clones were read by immunoSEQ multiplex PCR, and TCRdb kept only the in-frame ones, dropping some. The data contain some 120,000 clones, around nine tenths of them singletons. The CDR3 covers 13 residues. Germline V lookup: CDR1 MNHEY, CDR2 SVGAGI. V was shortened by 6 bases and J by 5 bases, with 13 bases between the two germline ends. The chain uses TRBV6-5 and TRBJ2-5; the D gene is possibly TRBD2 (5 bases). This TCR was sampled from a man aged 18 to 29 in good health. Sample: blood. CDR3 region: CASRVSGGETQYF. For the CDR3, the DNA is TGTGCCAGCAGAGTCAGCGGTGGGGAGACCCAGTACTTC.